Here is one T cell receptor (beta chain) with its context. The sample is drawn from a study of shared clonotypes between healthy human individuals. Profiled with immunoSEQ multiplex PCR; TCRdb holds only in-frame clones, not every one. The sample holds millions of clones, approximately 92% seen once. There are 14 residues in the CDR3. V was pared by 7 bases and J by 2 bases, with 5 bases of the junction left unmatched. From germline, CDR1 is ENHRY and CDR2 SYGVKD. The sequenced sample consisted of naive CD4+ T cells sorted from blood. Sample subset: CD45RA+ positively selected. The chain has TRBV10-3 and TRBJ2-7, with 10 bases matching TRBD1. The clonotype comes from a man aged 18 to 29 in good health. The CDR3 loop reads CAITMGQGPYEQYF. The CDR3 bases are TGTGCCATCACTATGGGACAGGGGCCCTACGAGCAGTACTTC.